The source of this TCR beta chain is a study of CD8+ T cells in alopecia areata. Overall study context: For the treated group, dosing was oral tofacitinib at 5 to 10 mg twice daily.

Trimming cost V 2 bases and J 2 bases; bases outside gene matches: 2. From germline, CDR1 is SQVTM and CDR2 ANQGSEA. The CDR3 is made up of 14 amino acids. Alopecia areata patients provided lesional scalp punch biopsies and peripheral blood. Extracted from the samples, RNA was reverse transcribed into cDNA to serve as the sequencing template. Clones were read by immunoSEQ multiplex PCR, and TCRdb kept only the in-frame ones, dropping some. Here the sample spans 150,000 to 200,000 clones, around 71% being singletons. The V gene is TRBV29-1, the J gene TRBJ2-2; 7 nucleotides line up with TRBD1. The TCR was taken from a human donor with alopecia areata. The material was CD8+ T cells sorted from blood, obtained at week 0. The CDR3 sequence is CSVERGHNTGELFF. The CDR3 region has the DNA TGCAGCGTTGAAAGGGGGCATAACACCGGGGAGCTGTTTTTT.